This paragraph covers one T cell receptor (beta chain) sequence. Its antigen is undetermined. CDR1 is SGDLS, CDR2 YYNGEE, per germline. CDR3 length: 15 residues. V was pared by 4 bases and J by 8 bases, with 12 bases of the junction left unmatched. These data belong to a study of shared clonotypes between healthy human individuals. Overall study results and limits: Since donors were few, the genetic and exposure-history diversity represented was limited. Clonotypes which were not shared had lower generation probabilities than clonotypes that all four donors shared.

Libraries were prepared by immunoSEQ multiplex PCR; TCRdb keeps only in-frame clonotypes and omits some of them. Here the sample spans roughly 1,000,000 clones, more than 75% being singletons. Sample: memory CD4+ T cells from PBMCs. As to subset: CD45RA-negative fraction. The J gene is TRBJ2-1, the V gene TRBV9; 7 nucleotides line up with TRBD2. The receptor's source is a man aged 18-30 years in good health. Some clones in this sample may be carry-over from other donors' samples. CDR3 residues: CASSPWGRAFDEQFF. The CDR3 coding sequence is TGTGCCAGCAGCCCTTGGGGGAGGGCCTTTGATGAGCAGTTCTTC.